The entry below gives a single T cell receptor beta chain sequence along with its context. Its antigen is unidentified. For sorted subsets, approximately 0.2 ug DNA per replicate equaled roughly 30,000 T cell genomes. Profiled with immunoSEQ multiplex PCR; TCRdb holds only in-frame clones, not every one. The data show about 2.2 million clones, around 95% seen once. The sample is drawn from a study of shared clonotypes between healthy human individuals. Study-level information: The donors, two women and a few men, were aged 18 to 49. A donor's plate count was three for CD4 naive and three for CD4 memory; CD8 naive had two and CD8 memory one. Study-wide points: Clonotypes shared by all four sorted-subset donors had higher generation probabilities than non-shared clonotypes.

Naive CD8 cells lacked CD45RO and underwent positive selection for CCR7, leaving out terminally differentiated effector memory CD45RA+ cells. Trimming removed 5 bases at V and 0 bases at J, with 22 bases between. This CDR3 is 19 amino acids long. CDR1 and CDR2 from the germline V gene are LNHNV and YYDKDF (reference sequence). The sequence was obtained from a man between 18 and 35 years old in good health. Some clones in this sample may be carry-over from other donors' samples. The genes are TRBV15 and TRBJ1-4, with a weak D call TRBD1 (6 bases). Sequenced input: naive CD8+ T cells from PBMCs. This CDR3 is CATSPDGQLLIATNEKLFF. The CDR3 coding sequence is TGTGCCACCAGCCCAGACGGACAGCTTCTGATTGCAACTAATGAAAAACTGTTTTTT.